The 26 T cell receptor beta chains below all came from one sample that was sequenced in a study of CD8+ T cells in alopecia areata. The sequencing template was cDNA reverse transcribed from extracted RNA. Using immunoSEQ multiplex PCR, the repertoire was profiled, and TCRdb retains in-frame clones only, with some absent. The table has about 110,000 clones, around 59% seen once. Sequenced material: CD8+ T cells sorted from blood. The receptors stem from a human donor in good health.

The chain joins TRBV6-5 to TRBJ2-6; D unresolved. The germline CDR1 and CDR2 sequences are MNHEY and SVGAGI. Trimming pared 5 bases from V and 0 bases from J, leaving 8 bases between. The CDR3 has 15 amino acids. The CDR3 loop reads CASSHRASGANVLTF. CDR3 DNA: TGTGCCAGCAGTCATCGGGCCTCTGGGGCCAACGTCCTGACTTTC.

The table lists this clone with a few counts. The CDR3 DNA reads as TGCGCCAGCAGCTTGGTTAACAGGGTTCTCAATGAGCAGTTCTTC. It encodes CASSLVNRVLNEQFF. The chain has TRBV5-1 and TRBJ2-1; a weak D match, TRBD1 (6 bases). CDR3 length: 15 amino acids. Germline V lookup: CDR1 SGHRS, CDR2 YFSETQ. Trimming pared 0 bases from V and 6 bases from J, leaving 13 bases between.

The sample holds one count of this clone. Here the CDR3 reads CASSSLTGGAGYNEQFF. Written as DNA, the CDR3 is TGTGCCAGCAGCTCTCTAACAGGGGGCGCCGGTTACAATGAGCAGTTCTTC. The chain is built from TRBV7-6 and TRBJ2-1; the match to TRBD1 covers 9 bases. CDR1 is SGHVS, CDR2 FNYEAQ, per germline. Losses at the gene ends were 4 bases for V and 4 bases for J; bases not matched to a gene: 11. The CDR3 totals 17 residues.

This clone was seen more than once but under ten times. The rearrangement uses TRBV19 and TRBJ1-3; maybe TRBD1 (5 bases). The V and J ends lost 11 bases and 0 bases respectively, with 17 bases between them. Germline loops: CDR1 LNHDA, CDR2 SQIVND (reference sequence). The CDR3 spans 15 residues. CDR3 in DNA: TGTGCCTGTTCCAGGGATGACGGCTCTGGAAACACCATATATTTT. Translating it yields CACSRDDGSGNTIYF.

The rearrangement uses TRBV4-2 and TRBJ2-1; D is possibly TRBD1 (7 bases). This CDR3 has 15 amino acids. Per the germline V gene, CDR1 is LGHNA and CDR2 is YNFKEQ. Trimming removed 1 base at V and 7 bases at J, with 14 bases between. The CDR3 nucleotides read TGTGCCAGCAGCCAAGGTTCACCAGGGGGGAATGAGCAGTTCTTC. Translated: CASSQGSPGGNEQFF.

The chain's CDR3 is CASSLSASSTDTQYF. The CDR3 DNA reads TGCGCCAGCAGCTTAAGCGCATCTAGCACAGATACGCAGTATTTT. This sequence joins TRBV5-1 and TRBJ2-3; D remains unclear. V was trimmed by 2 bases and J by 0 bases, leaving 10 bases between them. This CDR3 comprises 15 residues. Per germline, CDR1 SGHRS and CDR2 YFSETQ.

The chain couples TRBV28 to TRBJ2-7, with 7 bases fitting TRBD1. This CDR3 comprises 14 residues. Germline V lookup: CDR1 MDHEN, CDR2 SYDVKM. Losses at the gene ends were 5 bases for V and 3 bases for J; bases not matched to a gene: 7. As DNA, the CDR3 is TGTGCCAGCAGTCGGGGACAGTCAAGCTACGAGCAGTACTTC. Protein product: CASSRGQSSYEQYF.

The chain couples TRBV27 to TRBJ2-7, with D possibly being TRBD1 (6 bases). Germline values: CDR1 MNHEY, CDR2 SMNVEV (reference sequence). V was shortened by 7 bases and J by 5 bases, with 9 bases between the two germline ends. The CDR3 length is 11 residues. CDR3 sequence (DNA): TGTGCCAGCATCGACAGGCACGAGCAGTACTTC. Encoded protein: CASIDRHEQYF.

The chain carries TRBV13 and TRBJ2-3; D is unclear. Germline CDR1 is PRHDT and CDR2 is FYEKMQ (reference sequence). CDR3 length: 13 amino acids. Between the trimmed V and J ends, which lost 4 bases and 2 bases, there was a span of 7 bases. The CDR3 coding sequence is TGTGCCAGCAGCTATGGATCCACAGATACGCAGTATTTT. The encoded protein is CASSYGSTDTQYF.

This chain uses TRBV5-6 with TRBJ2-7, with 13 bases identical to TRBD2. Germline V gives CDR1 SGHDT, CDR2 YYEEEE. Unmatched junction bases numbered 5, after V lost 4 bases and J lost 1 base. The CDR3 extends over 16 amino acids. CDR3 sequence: CASSTGLAGVSYEQYF. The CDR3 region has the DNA TGTGCCAGCAGCACCGGACTAGCGGGGGTGTCCTACGAGCAGTACTTC. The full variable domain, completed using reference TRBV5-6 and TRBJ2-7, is DAGVTQSPTHLIKTRGQQVTLRCSPKSGHDTVSWYQQALGQGPQFIFQYYEEEERQRGNFPDRFSGHQFPNYSSELNVNALLLGDSALYLCASSTGLAGVSYEQYFGPGTRLTVT.

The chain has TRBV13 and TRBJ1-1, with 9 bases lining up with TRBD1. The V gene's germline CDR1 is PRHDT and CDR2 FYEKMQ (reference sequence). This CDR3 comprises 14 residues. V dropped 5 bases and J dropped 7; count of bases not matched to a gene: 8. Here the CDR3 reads CASSPSGTGYEAFF. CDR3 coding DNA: TGTGCCAGCAGCCCATCCGGGACAGGGTATGAAGCTTTCTTT. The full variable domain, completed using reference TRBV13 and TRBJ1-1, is AAGVIQSPRHLIKEKRETATLKCYPIPRHDTVYWYQQGPGQDPQFLISFYEKMQSDKGSIPDRFSAQQFSDYHSELNMSSLELGDSALYFCASSPSGTGYEAFFGQGTRLTVV.

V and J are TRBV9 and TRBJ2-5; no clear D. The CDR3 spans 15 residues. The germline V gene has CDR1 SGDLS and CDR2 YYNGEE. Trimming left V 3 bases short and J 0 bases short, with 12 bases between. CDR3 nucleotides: TGTGCCAGCAGCGACCCCGGGCAGGACCAAGAGACCCAGTACTTC. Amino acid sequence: CASSDPGQDQETQYF.

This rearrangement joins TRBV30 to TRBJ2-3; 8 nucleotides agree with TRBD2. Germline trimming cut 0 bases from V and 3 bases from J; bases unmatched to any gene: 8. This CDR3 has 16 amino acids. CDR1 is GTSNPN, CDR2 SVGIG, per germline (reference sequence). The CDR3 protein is CAWSVPSRGGTDTQYF. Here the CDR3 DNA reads TGTGCCTGGAGTGTACCTTCCCGGGGGGGGACAGATACGCAGTATTTT.

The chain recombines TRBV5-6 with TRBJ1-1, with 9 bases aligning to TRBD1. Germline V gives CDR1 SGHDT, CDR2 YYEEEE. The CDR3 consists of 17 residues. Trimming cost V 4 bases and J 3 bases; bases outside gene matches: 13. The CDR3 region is CASSLGTGNPLDTEAFF. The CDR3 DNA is TGTGCCAGCAGCCTAGGGACAGGGAATCCGCTGGACACTGAAGCTTTCTTT.

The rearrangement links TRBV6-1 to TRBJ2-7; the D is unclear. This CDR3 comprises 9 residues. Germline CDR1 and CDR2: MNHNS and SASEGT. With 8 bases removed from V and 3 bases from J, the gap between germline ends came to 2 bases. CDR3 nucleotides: TGTGCCAGCGGCTACGAGCAGTACTTC. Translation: CASGYEQYF.

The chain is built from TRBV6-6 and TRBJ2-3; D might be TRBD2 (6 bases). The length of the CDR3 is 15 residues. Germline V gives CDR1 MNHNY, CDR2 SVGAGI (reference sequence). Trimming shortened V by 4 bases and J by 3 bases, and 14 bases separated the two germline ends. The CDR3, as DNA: TGTGCCAGCAGTTCCCAGCGGGCGACTACAGATACGCAGTATTTT. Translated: CASSSQRATTDTQYF.

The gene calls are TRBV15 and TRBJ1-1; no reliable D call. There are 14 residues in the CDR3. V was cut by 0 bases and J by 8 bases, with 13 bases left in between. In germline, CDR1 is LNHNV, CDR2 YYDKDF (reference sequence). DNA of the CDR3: TGTGCCACCAGCAGAGATCGGTGGCAGAAAGAAGCTTTCTTT. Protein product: CATSRDRWQKEAFF. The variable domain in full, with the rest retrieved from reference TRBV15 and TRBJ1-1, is DAMVIQNPRYQVTQFGKPVTLSCSQTLNHNVMYWYQQKSSQAPKLLFHYYDKDFNNEADTPDNFQSRRPNTSFCFLDIRSPGLGDTAMYLCATSRDRWQKEAFFGQGTRLTVV.

CDR3 bases: TGTGCCAGCAGTGAAGCGCTTCGCATTTCTGGGAATTGGGATACGCAGTATTTT. It translates to CASSEALRISGNWDTQYF. The chain has TRBV2 and TRBJ2-3, with D unclear. The V gene's germline CDR1 is SNHLY and CDR2 FYNNEI. V shed 0 bases and J shed 6 bases, with 22 bases lying between them. The CDR3 has 18 amino acids.

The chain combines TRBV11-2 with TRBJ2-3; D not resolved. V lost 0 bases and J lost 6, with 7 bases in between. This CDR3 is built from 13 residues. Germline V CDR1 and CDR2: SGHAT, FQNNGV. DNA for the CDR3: TGTGCCAGCAGCTTAGAACCAGCGGATACGCAGTATTTT. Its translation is CASSLEPADTQYF.

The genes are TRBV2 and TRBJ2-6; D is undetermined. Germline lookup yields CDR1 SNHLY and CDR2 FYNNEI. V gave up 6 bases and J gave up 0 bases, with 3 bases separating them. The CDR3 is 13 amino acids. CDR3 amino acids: CASRVSGANVLTF. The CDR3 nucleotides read TGTGCCAGCAGAGTCTCTGGGGCCAACGTCCTGACTTTC.

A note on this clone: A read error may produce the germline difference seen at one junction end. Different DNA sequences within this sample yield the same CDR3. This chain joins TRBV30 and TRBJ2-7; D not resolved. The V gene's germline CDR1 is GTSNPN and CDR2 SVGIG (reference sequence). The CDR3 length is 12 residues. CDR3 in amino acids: CAWSDSNHEQYF. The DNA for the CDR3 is TGTGCCTGGAGCGACTCTAACCACGAGCAGTATTTC.

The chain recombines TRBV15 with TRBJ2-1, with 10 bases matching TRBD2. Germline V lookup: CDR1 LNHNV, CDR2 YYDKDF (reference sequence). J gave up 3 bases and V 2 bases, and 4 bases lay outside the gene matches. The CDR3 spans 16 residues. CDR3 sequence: CATSRSAGGDYNEQFF. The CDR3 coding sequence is TGTGCCACCAGCAGATCAGCGGGGGGGGACTACAATGAGCAGTTCTTC.

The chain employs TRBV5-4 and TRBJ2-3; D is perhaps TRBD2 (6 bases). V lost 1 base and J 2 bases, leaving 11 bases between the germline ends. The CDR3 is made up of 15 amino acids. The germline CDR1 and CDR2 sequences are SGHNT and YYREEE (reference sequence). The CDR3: CASSLISGPTDTQYF. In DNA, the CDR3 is TGTGCCAGCAGCTTGATTAGCGGTCCCACAGATACGCAGTATTTT.

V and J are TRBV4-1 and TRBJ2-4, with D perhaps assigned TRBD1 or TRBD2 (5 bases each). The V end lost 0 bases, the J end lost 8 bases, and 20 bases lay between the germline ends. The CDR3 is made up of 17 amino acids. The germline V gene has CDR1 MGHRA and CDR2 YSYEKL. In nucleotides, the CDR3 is TGCGCCAGCAGCCAAGATCAGAGCGAGGGGATTTGGGACATTCAGTACTTC. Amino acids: CASSQDQSEGIWDIQYF.

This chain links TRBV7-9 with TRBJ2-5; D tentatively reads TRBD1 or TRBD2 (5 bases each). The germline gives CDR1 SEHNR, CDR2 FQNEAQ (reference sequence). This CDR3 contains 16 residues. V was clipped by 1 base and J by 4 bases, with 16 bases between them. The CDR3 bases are TGTGCCAGCAGCTTAGTGGGGCACTCCGAGGGAGAGACCCAGTACTTC. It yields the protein CASSLVGHSEGETQYF.

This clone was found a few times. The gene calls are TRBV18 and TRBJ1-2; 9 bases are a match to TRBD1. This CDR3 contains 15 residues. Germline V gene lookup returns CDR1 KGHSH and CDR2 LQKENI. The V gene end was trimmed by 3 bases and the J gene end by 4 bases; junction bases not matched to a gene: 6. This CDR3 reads CASSPQGQGSYGYTF. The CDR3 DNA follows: TGTGCCAGCTCACCGCAAGGACAGGGGAGCTATGGCTACACCTTC. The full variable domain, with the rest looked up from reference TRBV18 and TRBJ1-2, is NAGVMQNPRHLVRRRGQEARLRCSPMKGHSHVYWYRQLPEEGLKFMVYLQKENIIDESGMPKERFSAEFPKEGPSILRIQQVVRGDSAAYFCASSPQGQGSYGYTFGSGTRLTVV.